A selection of T cell receptor beta chains follows, all from one sample in a study of human T cells and chemical hapten exposure. MiXCR, run by TCRdb on the RACE reads, gives a single entry per CDR3 protein. This table has 180,000 or so distinct CDR3 sequences, roughly 14% appearing once. The material was whole blood, obtained in connection with sensitization to the hapten diphenylcyclopropenone (DPC). The receptors were gathered from a woman in her thirties with alopecia areata. Some clones in this sample may be carry-over from other donors' samples. CDR3s include the opening cysteine and the closing phenylalanine or tryptophan. The D gene is left open where the match is weak. Size is omitted from some rows. Given values are once, few, many or a class for expanded clones.

. TRBJ1-5 TRBV28 . TGTGCCAGCAGGGGTCTGGTTACGGGCAATCAGCCCCAGCATTTT CASRGLVTGNQPQHF
many TRBJ2-5 TRBV29-1 . TGCAGCGTCTTTCCGACAGGAGGGCGCCAAGAGACCCAGTACTTC CSVFPTGGRQETQYF
. TRBJ1-6 TRBV28 . TGTGCCAGCAGTTTGCCGGGGGGGGCTGCAAAAACACCCCTCCACTTT CASSLPGGAAKTPLHF
. TRBJ2-7 TRBV29-1 . TGCAGCGTTGAAGTGTGGGAGACGGGTGAGCAGTACTTC CSVEVWETGEQYF
. TRBJ1-1 TRBV9 . TGTGCCAGCAGCGTAGGGGGCAGGCGCGCTGAAGCTTTCTTT CASSVGGRRAEAFF
few TRBJ1-4 TRBV6-6 . TGTGCCAGCACCGAACCGGGGCCGACTGGAAAACTGTTTTTT CASTEPGPTGKLFF
. TRBJ1-6 TRBV2 . TGTGCCACCCAAGGGGGGAGCTCCTATAATTCACCCCTCCACTTT CATQGGSSYNSPLHF
few TRBJ2-5 TRBV7-2 . TGTGCCAGCAGCTTAGAGGGGGGGACCCGCCTCGGGACCCAGTACTTC CASSLEGGTRLGTQYF
few TRBJ2-7 TRBV12-3/TRBV12-4 TRBD1 TGTGCCAGCAGGTCCGGCGGGACAGGGGTCTACGAGCAGTACTTC CASRSGGTGVYEQYF
. TRBJ2-7 TRBV18 TRBD1 TGTGCCAGCTCCCGGGACAGGGCAGGAGGTGAGCAGTACTTC CASSRDRAGGEQYF
many TRBJ1-3 TRBV4-3 . TGCGCCAGCAGCCAAGAAACACAGGGCCACTCTGGAAACACCATATATTTT CASSQETQGHSGNTIYF
few TRBJ2-7 TRBV7-2 . TGTGCCAGCAGCTTTGGTTTCAGCCAGTCAGAGGCTTACGAGCAGTACTTC CASSFGFSQSEAYEQYF
. TRBJ2-6 TRBV19 TRBD2 TGTGCCAGTCAGCGGGGTAGCTCTGGGGCCAACGTCCTGACTTTC CASQRGSSGANVLTF
few TRBJ1-3 TRBV30 . TGTGCCTGGAGTATAGGCAGTCTCTCTGGAAACACCATATATTTT CAWSIGSLSGNTIYF
. TRBJ1-1 TRBV7-9 . TGTGCCAGCAGCTTCGACTCCCGGGCGGACACTGAAGCTTTCTTT CASSFDSRADTEAFF
few TRBJ1-2 TRBV7-2 . TGTGCCAGCAGCTTAGGCAGATATGGCTACACCTTC CASSLGRYGYTF
few TRBJ1-1 TRBV6-1 . TGTGCCAGCAGTGAACTTCGGGCAGGGAGTGGGTCTTTCTTT CASSELRAGSGSFF
few TRBJ1-1 TRBV6-6 TRBD1 TGTGCCAGCAGCTTGGGACAGGGATCAGGTGCTTTCTTT CASSLGQGSGAFF
. TRBJ1-6 TRBV10-3 . TGTGCCACAGCGTCGGCCGCTTCAGGCTCACCCCTCCACTTT CATASAASGSPLHF
. TRBJ2-2 TRBV12-3/TRBV12-4 TRBD2 TGTGCCAGCAGTTTGACTAGCGGGAGCCCCGGGGAGCTGTTTTTT CASSLTSGSPGELFF
few TRBJ1-5 TRBV15 . TGTGCCACCAGCCGGGCGGGAAATAGGGATCAGCCCCAGCATTTT CATSRAGNRDQPQHF
many TRBJ1-5 TRBV14 TRBD1 TGTGCCAGCAGCAAAACCCGTCCACAGGGGGGATATAGCAATCAGCCCCAGCATTTT CASSKTRPQGGYSNQPQHF
few TRBJ2-7 TRBV12-3/TRBV12-4 . TGTGCCAGCAGTTTTAACCCTCGAGAGCAGTACTTC CASSFNPREQYF
few TRBJ2-3 TRBV15 TRBD2 TGTGCCACCAGCAGAGCGAGCGGGGTTGCGCAGTATTTT CATSRASGVAQYF
few TRBJ1-6 TRBV27 . TGTGCCAGCCTGGTGAGATTTACGCCTAATTCACCCCTCCACTTT CASLVRFTPNSPLHF
many TRBJ1-3 TRBV7-8 TRBD1 TGTGCCAGCCGGGGGGACAGTGCTGGAAACACCATATATTTT CASRGDSAGNTIYF